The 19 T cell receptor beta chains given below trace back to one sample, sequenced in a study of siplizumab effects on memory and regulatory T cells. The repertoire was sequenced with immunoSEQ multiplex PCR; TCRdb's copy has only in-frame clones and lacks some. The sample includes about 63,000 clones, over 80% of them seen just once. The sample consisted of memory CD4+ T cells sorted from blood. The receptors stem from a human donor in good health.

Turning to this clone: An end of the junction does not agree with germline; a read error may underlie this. The CDR3 loop is CASSWTSRDEQFF. The CDR3 coding sequence is TGTGCTAGCAGCTGGACTAGCCGGGATGAGCAGTTCTTC. The chain employs TRBV7-7 and TRBJ2-1; 8 nucleotides align to TRBD2. CDR1 is SSHAT and CDR2 is FNYEAQ in the germline V gene (reference sequence). This CDR3 contains 13 residues.

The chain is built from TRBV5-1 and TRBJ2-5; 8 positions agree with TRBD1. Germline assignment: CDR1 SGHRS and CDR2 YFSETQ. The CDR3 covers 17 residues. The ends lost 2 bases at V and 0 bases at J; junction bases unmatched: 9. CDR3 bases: TGCGCCAGCAGCTTAGGACAGGGATCACGGTACCAAGAGACCCAGTACTTC. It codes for CASSLGQGSRYQETQYF.

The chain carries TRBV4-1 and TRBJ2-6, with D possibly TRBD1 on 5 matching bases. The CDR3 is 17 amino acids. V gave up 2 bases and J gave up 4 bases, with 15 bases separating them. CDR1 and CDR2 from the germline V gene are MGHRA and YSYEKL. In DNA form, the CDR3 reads TGCGCCAGCAGCCAACAGACAGACCAATCCGGGGCCAACGTCCTGACTTTC. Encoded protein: CASSQQTDQSGANVLTF.

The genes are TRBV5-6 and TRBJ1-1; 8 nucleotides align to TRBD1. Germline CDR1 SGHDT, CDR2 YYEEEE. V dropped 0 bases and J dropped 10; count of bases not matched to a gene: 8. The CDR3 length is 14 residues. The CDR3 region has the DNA TGTGCCAGCAGCTTGGTGGACAGGGCTCGCGGAGCTTTCTTT. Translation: CASSLVDRARGAFF.

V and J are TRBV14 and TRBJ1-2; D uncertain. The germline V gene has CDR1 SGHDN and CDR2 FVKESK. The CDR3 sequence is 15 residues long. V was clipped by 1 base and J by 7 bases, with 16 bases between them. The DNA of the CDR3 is TGTGCCAGCAGCCAAGGGCACCCCTCTCCGGGTGGCTACACCTTC. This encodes CASSQGHPSPGGYTF.

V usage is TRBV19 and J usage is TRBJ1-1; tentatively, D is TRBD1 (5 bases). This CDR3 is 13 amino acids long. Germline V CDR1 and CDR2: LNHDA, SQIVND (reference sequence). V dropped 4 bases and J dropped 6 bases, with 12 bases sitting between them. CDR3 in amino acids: CASSRDGGSEAFF. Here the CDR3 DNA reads TGTGCCAGTAGTAGAGACGGGGGGTCTGAAGCTTTCTTT.

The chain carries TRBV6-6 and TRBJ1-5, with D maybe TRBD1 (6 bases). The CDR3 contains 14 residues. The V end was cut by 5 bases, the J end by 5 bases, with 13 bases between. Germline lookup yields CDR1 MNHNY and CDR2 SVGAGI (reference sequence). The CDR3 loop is CASSVKGGDQPQHF. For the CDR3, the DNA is TGTGCCAGCAGTGTAAAGGGGGGGGATCAGCCCCAGCATTTT.

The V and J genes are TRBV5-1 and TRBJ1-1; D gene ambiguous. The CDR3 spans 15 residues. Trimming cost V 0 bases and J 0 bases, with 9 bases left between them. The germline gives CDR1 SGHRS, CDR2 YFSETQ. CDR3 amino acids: CASSLEGRVNTEAFF. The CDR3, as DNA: TGCGCCAGCAGCTTGGAAGGGAGAGTGAACACTGAAGCTTTCTTT.

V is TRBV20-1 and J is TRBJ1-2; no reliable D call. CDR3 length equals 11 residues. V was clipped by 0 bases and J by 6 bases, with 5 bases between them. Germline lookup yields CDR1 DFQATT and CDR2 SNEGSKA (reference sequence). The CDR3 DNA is TGCAGTGCTAGAGATCATCATGGCTACACCTTC. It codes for CSARDHHGYTF.

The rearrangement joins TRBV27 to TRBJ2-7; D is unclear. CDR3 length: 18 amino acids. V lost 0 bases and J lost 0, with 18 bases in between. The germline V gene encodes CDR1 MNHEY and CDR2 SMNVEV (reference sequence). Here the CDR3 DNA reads TGTGCCAGCAGTTTATCGCCTAAGAGGCCGTCCGGCTCCTACGAGCAGTACTTC. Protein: CASSLSPKRPSGSYEQYF.

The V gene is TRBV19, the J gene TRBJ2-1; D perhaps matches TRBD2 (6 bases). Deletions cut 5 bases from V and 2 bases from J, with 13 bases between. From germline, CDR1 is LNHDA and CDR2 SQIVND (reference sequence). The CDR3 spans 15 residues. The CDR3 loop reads CASSFSGQTYNEQFF. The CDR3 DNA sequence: TGTGCCAGTAGTTTTAGCGGTCAAACCTACAATGAGCAGTTCTTC.

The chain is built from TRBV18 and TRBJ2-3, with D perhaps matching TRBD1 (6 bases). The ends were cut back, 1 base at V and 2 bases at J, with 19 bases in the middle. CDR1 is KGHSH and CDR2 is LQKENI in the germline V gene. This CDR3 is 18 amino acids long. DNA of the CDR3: TGTGCCAGCTCACCACGCCGTCAGGGGCGGGTCCTCACAGATACGCAGTATTTT. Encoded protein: CASSPRRQGRVLTDTQYF.

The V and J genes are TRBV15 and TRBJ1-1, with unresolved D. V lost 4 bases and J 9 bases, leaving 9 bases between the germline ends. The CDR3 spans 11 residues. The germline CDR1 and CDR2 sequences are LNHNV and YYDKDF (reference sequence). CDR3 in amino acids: CATSNTGKAFF. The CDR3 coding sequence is TGTGCCACCAGCAACACTGGGAAAGCTTTCTTT. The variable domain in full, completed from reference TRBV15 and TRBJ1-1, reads DAMVIQNPRYQVTQFGKPVTLSCSQTLNHNVMYWYQQKSSQAPKLLFHYYDKDFNNEADTPDNFQSRRPNTSFCFLDIRSPGLGDTAMYLCATSNTGKAFFGQGTRLTVV.

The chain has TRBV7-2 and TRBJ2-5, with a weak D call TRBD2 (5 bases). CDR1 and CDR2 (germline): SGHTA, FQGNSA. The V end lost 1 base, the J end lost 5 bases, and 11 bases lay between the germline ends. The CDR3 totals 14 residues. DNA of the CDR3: TGTGCCAGCAGCTTAGAACTAGTTAGGGAGACCCAGTACTTC. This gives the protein CASSLELVRETQYF.

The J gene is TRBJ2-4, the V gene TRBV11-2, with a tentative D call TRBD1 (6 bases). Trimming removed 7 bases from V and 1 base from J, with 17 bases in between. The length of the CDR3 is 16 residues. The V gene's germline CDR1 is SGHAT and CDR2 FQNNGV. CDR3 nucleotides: TGTGCCAGCATACAGGGAGCCCTATCCGCCAAAAACATTCAGTACTTC. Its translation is CASIQGALSAKNIQYF. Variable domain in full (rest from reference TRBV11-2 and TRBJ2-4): EAGVAQSPRYKIIEKRQSVAFWCNPISGHATLYWYQQILGQGPKLLIQFQNNGVVDDSQLPKDRFSAERLKGVDSTLKIQPAKLEDSAVYLCASIQGALSAKNIQYFGAGTRLSVL.

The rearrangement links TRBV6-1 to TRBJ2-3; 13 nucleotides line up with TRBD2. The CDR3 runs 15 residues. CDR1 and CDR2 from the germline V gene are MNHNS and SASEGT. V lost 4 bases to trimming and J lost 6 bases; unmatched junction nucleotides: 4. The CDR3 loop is CASSATSGGRDTQYF. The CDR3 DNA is TGTGCCAGCAGTGCGACTAGCGGGGGGAGGGATACGCAGTATTTT.

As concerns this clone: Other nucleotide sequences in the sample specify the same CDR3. The CDR3 reads CASSSGQPNTEAFF. CDR3 sequence (DNA): TGCGCCAGCAGCTCGGGACAACCGAACACTGAAGCTTTCTTT. This chain links TRBV5-1 with TRBJ1-1; the D gene is possibly TRBD1 (6 bases). V dropped 3 bases and J dropped 1 base, with 10 bases sitting between them. CDR1 is SGHRS and CDR2 is YFSETQ in the germline V gene. The CDR3 has 14 amino acids.

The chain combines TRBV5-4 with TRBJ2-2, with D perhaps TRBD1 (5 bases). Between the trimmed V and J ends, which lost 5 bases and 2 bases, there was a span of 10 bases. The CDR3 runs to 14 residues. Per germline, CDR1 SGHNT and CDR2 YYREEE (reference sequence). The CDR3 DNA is TGTGCCAGCAGACTCGACAGTAACACCGGGGAGCTGTTTTTT. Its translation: CASRLDSNTGELFF. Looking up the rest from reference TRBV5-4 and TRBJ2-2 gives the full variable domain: ETGVTQSPTHLIKTRGQQVTLRCSSQSGHNTVSWYQQALGQGPQFIFQYYREEENGRGNFPPRFSGLQFPNYSSELNVNALELDDSALYLCASRLDSNTGELFFGEGSRLTVL.

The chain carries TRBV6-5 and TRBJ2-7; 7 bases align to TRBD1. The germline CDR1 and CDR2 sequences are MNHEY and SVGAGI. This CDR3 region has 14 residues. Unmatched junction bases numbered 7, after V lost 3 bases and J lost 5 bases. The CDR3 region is CASSYGDRVNEQYF. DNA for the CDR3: TGTGCCAGCAGTTATGGAGACAGGGTGAACGAGCAGTACTTC.